This T cell receptor (beta chain) originates from a study of T cells after somatic rescue of genetic block (dated by TCRdb to 2019 to 2021). About the investigation overall: What the study looked at was long-term robustness, specifically in a T-cell system that came about through somatic rescue of a genetic block in T-cell development.

This clone showed up just once. The clone's antigen remains unknown. The sample holds no much larger clone one base away, and base qualities are not on file. The library was obtained by the immunoSEQ multiplex PCR assay. Here the immuneACCESS table is served through TCRdb, limited to in-frame sequences with V and J called. Missing clones are a known gap in these copies; in checked studies unresolved V genes cover under half, and the rest lacks a known reason. A total of 110,000 or so clones appear in this sample, 75% to 95% of them only once. The top ten clones comprise approximately 1.3% of the sample. The germline V gene (reference sequence) yields SGHNT for CDR1 and YYREEE for CDR2. From its cysteine to its phenylalanine, the CDR3 spans 16 amino acids. The retained sequence is limited to the CDR3, 48 bases, with the frame set at the first base. Cut back by 4 bases and 2 bases, the V and J ends lie 19 bases apart.

This TCR was sampled from a woman aged 18-29 years. Input material: peripheral blood mononuclear cells (PBMCs). This sequence uses TRBV5-4 and TRBJ2-7, and possibly TRBD2, on 8 matching bases. The DNA sequence is given as TGTGCCAGCAGCCGGGAGGGGGCAGGGTATCCCTACGAGCAGTACTTC. It codes for CASSREGAGYPYEQYF.